Listed here is a single T cell receptor (beta chain). It has no known antigen specificity. No much larger clone exists at a distance of one base, and base qualities are not known. From the cysteine up to the phenylalanine, the CDR3 has a length of 15 residues. Solely the CDR3 DNA is kept, with 45 bases framed from the first base. In the germline V gene, CDR1 corresponds to SGHAT and CDR2 to FQNNGV. V is cut back by 4 bases and J by 3 bases, with 9 bases in the junction unmatched. The immunoSEQ Assay, a bias-controlled multiplex PCR, was used to amplify TCRbeta CDR3 regions from genomic DNA. The study's own analysis went as follows. Within the assay, amplification of reference gene primers was used to estimate how many nucleated cells each sample contained. Sequence reads were collapsed and filtered to measure the absolute abundance of every unique TCRbeta CDR3 rearrangement. For each sample, productive Simpson clonality was calculated as the square root of Simpson's diversity index across productive rearrangements. TCRdb holds this immuneACCESS table with in-frame rearrangements only. Some clones are missing; in checked studies, unresolved V genes explain under half, and the rest has no known cause. Clone size and the V and J calls come from that table; the DNA yielded D and trimming. Here the sample has 150,000 or so clones; roughly 88% occur a single time. 1% to 1.5% of the sample lies in the top ten.

Samples from volunteer blood donors who had recovered from COVID-19 were contributed by a second Seattle source. Each collaborating institution followed its own protocols to collect whole blood in K2EDTA tubes. For TCRbeta analysis, collaborator samples were shipped as frozen whole blood, as isolated PBMCs, or as DNA extracted from either sample type. This entry comes from a study of blood T cell repertoires in COVID-19 (TCRdb year 2020). Regarding the complete study: The collaborator samples originated in the United States, Italy and Spain and spanned the acute and convalescent phases of COVID-19. Samples were obtained from the ongoing ImmuneRACE study (first 160 participants) and from some 1,300 subjects provided by 6 global collaborators. The prospective study material was composed of cDNA or gDNA derived from T cells, B-cell-depleted T cells, or PBMCs. A freely available public database, intended as a resource for researchers studying the immune response to SARS-CoV-2, is where the repertoires were released. Where HLA class I and class II types were available, the types were taken from metadata supplied by the sample provider, not from assay-based typing. Subjects who had been exposed to COVID-19, were actively infected with it, or had recovered from it provided the deeply sampled blood TCRbeta repertoires that made up the dataset. A de-identified subject ID, COVID-19 status, age in years and sex were almost always included in the sample metadata.

The research as a whole found: Clinical and demographic metadata were provided uncurated, with the amount varying by source and participant.

Rearrangement joined TRBV11-2 to TRBJ2-7; the junction holds 7 bases that match TRBD1. The sequence was obtained from a man aged 60-69 years who had recovered from COVID-19. Sequencing used peripheral blood. The sequenced DNA is TGTGCCAGCAGCTCCAGGGACAGCTTTAACTACGAGCAGTACTTC. It codes for CASSSRDSFNYEQYF.